This entry describes one TCR beta chain. These data originate in a study of blood T cells in healthy people across ages. A second PCR of 7 to 11 cycles used a sample-barcoded 5' primer and a J-beta primer mix. Each CDR3 protein gets one entry after TCRdb re-called the 5' RACE reads with MiXCR. This repertoire shows more than 900,000 distinct CDR3 sequences, around 27% found once; its top ten account for 0.65% to 0.95%. Germline V gene data show CDR1 as LGHNA and CDR2 as YNFKEQ. This CDR3 region has 16 residues. Trimming took 3 bases from V and 5 from J, leaving 20 bases between them. The data also belong to a second study, concerning T cells of mothers and their children.

What was sequenced was blood. The V call is TRBV4-2, the J call TRBJ2-7; D remains ambiguous. The clonotype originates from a girl aged 2 to 10 in good health. The DNA of the CDR3 is TGTGCCAGCAGCCACATAAATTCACGGGCTCGGGACGAGCAGTACTTC. Translating it yields CASSHINSRARDEQYF.